Below are 11 T cell receptor beta chains sequenced from a single sample in a study of cytomegalovirus exposure and HLA in healthy donors. The PCR contained 60 Vbeta and 13 Jbeta primers. Method: immunoSEQ multiplex PCR; TCRdb's copy keeps in-frame clones and lacks some. This table has under 200,000 clones, 84% appearing once. Sequencing used PBMCs. The receptor set was obtained from a boy aged 2-9 years in good health and CMV-seronegative.

V is TRBV5-4 and J is TRBJ2-5; TRBD2 aligns across 8 bases. The germline gives CDR1 SGHNT, CDR2 YYREEE (reference sequence). The CDR3 is 15 amino acids. V shed 2 bases, J shed 1 base, and the junction held 4 bases outside the gene matches. CDR3 in amino acids: CASSFTTSAQETQYF. The CDR3 DNA reads as TGTGCCAGCAGCTTTACGACTAGCGCCCAAGAGACCCAGTACTTC.

The rearrangement uses TRBV6-5 and TRBJ1-1; the match to TRBD1 covers 8 bases. CDR3 length: 16 amino acids. CDR1 and CDR2 from the germline V gene are MNHEY and SVGAGI. Trimming at V came to 0 bases and at J to 7 bases, leaving 10 bases not matched to a gene. The CDR3 region is CASSYSIGQGVYEAFF. The DNA for the CDR3 is TGTGCCAGCAGTTACTCGATAGGACAGGGAGTCTATGAAGCTTTCTTT.

The chain uses TRBV7-8 and TRBJ2-1, with TRBD2 matching 11 bases. From germline, CDR1 is SGHVS and CDR2 FQNEAQ. With 2 bases clipped from V and 4 bases from J, the junction kept 1 base outside the gene matches. The CDR3 runs 15 residues. Written as DNA, the CDR3 is TGTGCCAGCAGCTTACGGACTAGCGGGTACAATGAGCAGTTCTTC. It specifies CASSLRTSGYNEQFF.

This clone has more than one count but fewer than ten. The chain combines TRBV6-6 with TRBJ1-5, with TRBD1 identical over 9 bases. Per germline, CDR1 MNHNY and CDR2 SVGAGI (reference sequence). V was clipped by 2 bases and J by 4 bases; unmatched bases: 0. The CDR3 consists of 14 residues. The CDR3 DNA reads TGTGCCAGCAGTTACGGACAGGGGAATCAGCCCCAGCATTTT. Encoded protein: CASSYGQGNQPQHF.

CDR3 in amino acids: CASSFKQGADTQYF. In DNA form, the CDR3 reads TGTGCCAGCAGCTTTAAGCAGGGGGCAGATACGCAGTATTTT. V and J are TRBV5-4 and TRBJ2-3; 7 bases match TRBD1. The CDR3 is 14 residues long. Germline values: CDR1 SGHNT, CDR2 YYREEE (reference sequence). V lost 2 bases and J lost 4; bases outside the gene matches: 4.

V is TRBV5-1 and J is TRBJ1-3; D gene ambiguous. Germline CDR1 and CDR2: SGHRS and YFSETQ. Trimming took off 1 base at V and 0 bases at J, with 14 bases between the two ends. This CDR3 contains 17 residues. CDR3 residues: CASSLKAWESSGNTIYF. CDR3 bases: TGCGCCAGCAGCTTGAAGGCTTGGGAGTCCTCTGGAAACACCATATATTTT.

The table lists this clone with a few counts. This chain joins TRBV5-4 and TRBJ1-2; 7 bases fit TRBD1. V shed 2 bases, J shed 4 bases, and the junction held 5 bases outside the gene matches. The CDR3 extends over 14 amino acids. Germline V gene lookup returns CDR1 SGHNT and CDR2 YYREEE (reference sequence). In DNA, the CDR3 is TGTGCCAGCAGCTTAATGGACAGGCCCTATGGCTACACCTTC. It is translated as CASSLMDRPYGYTF.

The chain uses TRBV6-5 and TRBJ2-1; D possibly corresponds to TRBD1 (5 bases). The CDR3 is 12 amino acids. The germline V gene has CDR1 MNHEY and CDR2 SVGAGI. Trimming pared 5 bases from V and 3 bases from J, leaving 5 bases between. The CDR3 loop is CASSQGYNEQFF. CDR3 in DNA: TGTGCCAGCAGTCAGGGCTACAATGAGCAGTTCTTC.

The chain carries TRBV6-1 and TRBJ1-5, with D perhaps TRBD1 (6 bases). Germline CDR1 reads MNHNS; CDR2 reads SASEGT. Trimming pared 4 bases from V and 3 bases from J, leaving 16 bases between. The CDR3 sequence is 16 residues long. DNA of the CDR3: TGTGCCAGCAGTGGGAAGGGGGGGGCACACAATCAGCCCCAGCATTTT. Translation gives CASSGKGGAHNQPQHF.

The chain joins TRBV5-1 to TRBJ2-1, with 10 bases that match TRBD2. V was clipped by 4 bases and J by 7 bases; unmatched bases: 17. Germline V CDR1 and CDR2: SGHRS, YFSETQ. The CDR3 contains 18 residues. This CDR3 reads CASSEDRGRSGRGNEQFF. CDR3 DNA: TGCGCCAGCAGCGAGGACCGAGGGCGGAGCGGGAGGGGTAATGAGCAGTTCTTC.

The chain carries TRBV6-1 and TRBJ1-3, with TRBD1 matching 8 bases. The CDR3 length is 15 residues. The V and J ends lost 8 bases and 0 bases, in that order; junction bases with no gene match: 6. In germline, CDR1 is MNHNS, CDR2 SASEGT. CDR3 nucleotide sequence: TGTGCCAGCCGATTTACAGGGGGCTCTGGAAACACCATATATTTT. Translating it yields CASRFTGGSGNTIYF.